Presented here are 27 T cell receptor beta chains from one specimen sequenced in a study of identical twins. One entry per CDR3 protein results from TCRdb running MiXCR on the 5' RACE reads. The profile shows 300,000 to 350,000 distinct CDR3 sequences, roughly 12% of them singletons. The data also belong to a second study, concerning yellow fever vaccine responses in identical twins.

What was sequenced was CD8+ T cells sorted from blood. The receptors derive from a woman under 30 in good health.

The rearrangement links TRBV12-3 or TRBV12-4 to TRBJ1-6; 8 bases line up with TRBD1. Unmatched junction bases numbered 9, after V lost 5 bases and J lost 6 bases. The CDR3 covers 16 residues. This CDR3 reads CASSGSGTGLNSPLHF. In nucleotides, the CDR3 is TGTGCCAGCAGTGGCTCCGGGACAGGCCTTAATTCACCCCTCCACTTT.

This clonotype was counted many times. The genes are TRBV4-1 and TRBJ2-3; 7 positions agree with TRBD1. The CDR3 totals 17 residues. The V segment lost 2 bases and the J segment 6 bases; nucleotides outside the gene matches: 14. CDR1 and CDR2 (germline): MGHRA, YSYEKL. The CDR3 DNA sequence: TGCGCCAGCAGCCAACGGTGGCAGGGGGAGTTTGGCGATACGCAGTATTTT. It yields the protein CASSQRWQGEFGDTQYF.

This chain connects TRBV5-5 to TRBJ1-4, with 9 bases matching TRBD1. V lost 4 bases to trimming and J lost 3 bases; unmatched junction nucleotides: 4. This CDR3 is built from 15 residues. Germline CDR1 reads SGHKS; CDR2 reads YYEKEE (reference sequence). CDR3 DNA: TGTGCCAGCAGCGCAACAGGGGGCCCTAATGAAAAACTGTTTTTT. Its protein is CASSATGGPNEKLFF.

The chain couples TRBV6-2 or TRBV6-3 to TRBJ2-3; D call uncertain. Germline V gene data show CDR1 as MNHEY and CDR2 as SVGEGT. This CDR3 contains 13 residues. Trimming removed 0 bases from V and 5 bases from J, with 6 bases in between. The CDR3: CASSYSSGDTQYF. Here the CDR3 DNA reads TGTGCCAGCAGTTACTCGAGTGGAGATACGCAGTATTTT.

The chain joins TRBV12-3 or TRBV12-4 to TRBJ2-7; possibly TRBD1 for D (5 bases). This CDR3 has 14 amino acids. The V end lost 4 bases, the J end lost 0 bases, and 10 bases lay between the germline ends. Written as DNA, the CDR3 is TGTGCCAGCAGTTCCCGACAGCGCTCCTACGAGCAGTACTTC. Residues: CASSSRQRSYEQYF.

In its sample, this clonotype was seen a few times. The chain couples TRBV5-8 to TRBJ2-2; D is unresolved. Germline V lookup: CDR1 SGHTS, CDR2 YDEGEE. Trimming left V 5 bases short and J 0 bases short, with 14 bases between. This CDR3 has 16 amino acids. The CDR3 DNA follows: TGTGCCAGCAGGAGTATACTAACCCCGAACACCGGGGAGCTGTTTTTT. Protein sequence: CASRSILTPNTGELFF.

This chain uses TRBV28 with TRBJ1-5; 10 positions agree with TRBD1. This CDR3 has 16 amino acids. J was trimmed by 3 bases and V by 0 bases; bases with no gene match: 2. Germline CDR1 reads MDHEN; CDR2 reads SYDVKM. This chain's CDR3 is CASSLWTGGSNQPQHF. The CDR3 coding sequence is TGTGCCAGCAGTTTATGGACAGGGGGCTCCAATCAGCCCCAGCATTTT.

This sequence joins TRBV12-3 or TRBV12-4 and TRBJ1-1; unclear D gene. V was trimmed by 7 bases and J by 1 base, leaving 10 bases between them. This CDR3 is 13 amino acids long. CDR3 DNA sequence: TGTGCCAGCACACCCGGCAAGAACACTGAAGCTTTCTTT. Translation gives CASTPGKNTEAFF.

There are a few counts of this clonotype. The chain is built from TRBV13 and TRBJ2-1, with TRBD2 matching over 8 bases. This CDR3 is built from 18 residues. V lost 2 bases and J lost 1; bases outside the gene matches: 10. CDR1 is PRHDT and CDR2 is FYEKMQ in the germline V gene (reference sequence). The CDR3 sequence: CASSLSIAGLTSYNEQFF. The DNA for the CDR3 is TGTGCCAGCAGCTTATCGATAGCGGGATTAACTTCCTACAATGAGCAGTTCTTC.

There are many counts of this clonotype. CDR3 sequence reads: CATSHPDSSSTDTQYF. In nucleotides, the CDR3 is TGTGCCACCAGCCATCCGGACAGCTCAAGCACAGATACGCAGTATTTT. The J gene is TRBJ2-3, the V gene TRBV15; D might be TRBD1 (6 bases). The ends were cut back, 5 bases at V and 0 bases at J, with 15 bases in the middle. This CDR3 comprises 16 residues. Germline lookup yields CDR1 LNHNV and CDR2 YYDKDF (reference sequence).

The sample holds many counts of this clonotype. This may stem from a read error, because a much larger clone lies one nucleotide away. The chain links TRBV7-9 to TRBJ2-1, with unresolved D. With 5 bases removed from V and 5 bases from J, the gap between germline ends came to 4 bases. Germline CDR1 reads SEHNR; CDR2 reads FQNEAQ (reference sequence). The CDR3 has 11 residues. The CDR3 DNA reads as TGTGCCAGCAGCGTAAACAATGAGCAGTTCTTC. Its translation: CASSVNNEQFF.

The rearrangement joins TRBV6-1 to TRBJ2-3, with TRBD1 identical over 9 bases. V was pared by 7 bases and J by 1 base, with 6 bases of the junction left unmatched. CDR3 length: 15 residues. Germline V CDR1 and CDR2: MNHNS, SASEGT. The CDR3: CASNQWTGGTDTQYF. Written as DNA, the CDR3 is TGTGCCAGCAACCAATGGACAGGGGGCACAGATACGCAGTATTTT.

The chain combines TRBV2 with TRBJ2-7; D remains unclear. Looked up from germline, CDR1 is SNHLY and CDR2 is FYNNEI. The V gene lost 4 bases and the J gene lost 11 bases, with 9 bases spanning the gap. The CDR3 loop spans 10 amino acids. The CDR3 loop is CASSGKSEYV. The CDR3 DNA is TGTGCCAGCAGTGGGAAGTCCGAGTACGTC.

This clonotype occurred a few times. This sequence joins TRBV27 and TRBJ2-1; D tentatively fits TRBD1 or TRBD2 (5 bases each). This CDR3 comprises 18 residues. Germline V gene sequence: CDR1 MNHEY, CDR2 SMNVEV (reference sequence). Between the trimmed V and J ends, which lost 10 bases and 6 bases, there was a span of 31 bases. CDR3 DNA sequence: TGTGCCACATCGGCCCGGGATTATAGGGGTCTTGGTTTCAATGAGCAGTTCTTC. It encodes CATSARDYRGLGFNEQFF.

This clonotype was detected many times. This chain joins TRBV4-1 and TRBJ2-1; 11 bases are shared with TRBD2. J gave up 7 bases and V 1 base, and 6 bases lay outside the gene matches. The CDR3 consists of 16 residues. Per germline, CDR1 MGHRA and CDR2 YSYEKL. The CDR3 sequence is CASSQGSGRADNEQFF. The DNA of the CDR3 is TGCGCCAGCAGCCAAGGTAGCGGGAGGGCCGATAATGAGCAGTTCTTC.

This chain uses TRBV28 with TRBJ2-7, with a possible D match to TRBD2 (6 bases). Germline CDR1 MDHEN, CDR2 SYDVKM. V lost 7 bases, J lost 3 bases, and 13 bases lay in between. The CDR3 consists of 13 residues. The CDR3 protein is CASKPGLHYEQYV. CDR3 bases: TGTGCCAGCAAGCCGGGACTTCACTACGAGCAGTACGTC.

This clonotype was seen more than once but under ten times. The chain joins TRBV3-1 to TRBJ2-4, with D unresolved. Germline loops: CDR1 LGHDT, CDR2 YNNKEL (reference sequence). V lost 4 bases and J 1 base, leaving 14 bases between the germline ends. CDR3 size: 16 residues. In DNA form, the CDR3 reads TGTGCCAGCAGCCCTGAGTTTTGGGGTGCCAAAAACATTCAGTACTTC. This gives the protein CASSPEFWGAKNIQYF.

This chain joins TRBV9 and TRBJ2-5; D might be TRBD2 (5 bases). The CDR3 runs to 13 residues. Germline CDR1 SGDLS, CDR2 YYNGEE. V dropped 6 bases and J dropped 2 bases, with 11 bases sitting between them. The CDR3 DNA reads as TGTGCCAGCAATTCGGGATGGCAAGAGACCCAGTACTTC. Residues: CASNSGWQETQYF.

This clonotype was detected only a few times. The chain has TRBV19 and TRBJ2-1; D not certain. The CDR3 has 15 amino acids. Between the trimmed V and J ends, which lost 7 bases and 0 bases, there was a span of 13 bases. The V gene's germline CDR1 is LNHDA and CDR2 SQIVND (reference sequence). CDR3 protein: CASTTDGSSYNEQFF. CDR3 nucleotides: TGTGCCAGTACAACCGACGGAAGCTCCTACAATGAGCAGTTCTTC.

This clonotype was observed a handful of times. The chain is built from TRBV20-1 and TRBJ2-7, with a weak D call TRBD2 (6 bases). Trimming took 4 bases from V and 0 from J, leaving 16 bases between them. Germline V gives CDR1 DFQATT, CDR2 SNEGSKA (reference sequence). This CDR3 spans 15 amino acids. The CDR3 loop reads CSAMFPGGNSYEQYV. DNA of the CDR3: TGCAGTGCTATGTTCCCCGGGGGAAACTCCTACGAGCAGTACGTC.

This clonotype was detected a few times. This chain uses TRBV2 with TRBJ2-7; no firm D call. V was clipped by 3 bases and J by 0 bases, with 9 bases between them. CDR1 is SNHLY and CDR2 is FYNNEI in the germline V gene. CDR3 length equals 14 residues. The CDR3 is CASSEGFSSYEQYV. DNA for the CDR3: TGTGCCAGCAGTGAGGGCTTTAGCTCCTACGAGCAGTACGTC.

The chain is built from TRBV21-1 and TRBJ2-7; the tabulated D call, TRBD1, remains unverified against the DNA. TRBV21-1 is a listed pseudogene. The CDR3 has 14 amino acids. The CDR3 here is CASTQTGGNYEQYF. The CDR3 DNA reads as TGTGCCAGCACCCAGACAGGGGGCAACTACGAGCAGTACTTC.

The rearrangement uses TRBV27 and TRBJ2-3, with TRBD2 matching 10 bases. This CDR3 has 14 residues. V shed 6 bases and J 4 bases; nucleotides not matched to a gene: 4. From germline, CDR1 is MNHEY and CDR2 SMNVEV (reference sequence). The CDR3 protein is CASRASGGADTQYF. The CDR3 DNA sequence: TGTGCCAGCAGGGCTAGCGGGGGAGCAGATACGCAGTATTTT.

The gene calls are TRBV7-9 and TRBJ2-5; maybe TRBD1 (6 bases). CDR1 is SEHNR, CDR2 FQNEAQ, per germline (reference sequence). The V end was cut by 4 bases, the J end by 2 bases, with 14 bases between. There are 15 residues in the CDR3. CDR3 residues: CASSSYREQQETQYF. Written as DNA, the CDR3 is TGTGCCAGCAGCTCGTACAGGGAGCAACAAGAGACCCAGTACTTC.

In its sample, this clonotype was seen many times. The rearrangement joins TRBV27 to TRBJ2-1; 9 bases line up with TRBD2. Germline V gene lookup returns CDR1 MNHEY and CDR2 SMNVEV (reference sequence). The CDR3 runs to 14 residues. V trimming: 5 bases; J trimming: 8 bases; junction bases outside the gene matches: 7. The chain's CDR3 is CASSVAGGGYEQFF. CDR3 bases: TGTGCCAGCAGTGTGGCGGGAGGGGGCTATGAGCAGTTCTTC.

The chain links TRBV4-1 to TRBJ2-5; D remains ambiguous. CDR3 length: 14 residues. Looked up from germline, CDR1 is MGHRA and CDR2 is YSYEKL. Deletions cut 6 bases from V and 2 bases from J, with 13 bases between. In DNA form, the CDR3 reads TGCGCCAGCAGACGCAGCTCGGCACAAGAGACCCAGTACTTC. Translating it yields CASRRSSAQETQYF.

This clonotype was detected only a few times. The chain has TRBV27 and TRBJ1-4; D possibly corresponds to TRBD1 (6 bases). The CDR3 runs 13 residues. Looked up from germline, CDR1 is MNHEY and CDR2 is SMNVEV (reference sequence). Trimming removed 5 bases from V and 8 bases from J, with 12 bases in between. CDR3 in amino acids: CASSTGTREKLFF. CDR3 sequence (DNA): TGTGCCAGCAGTACCGGGACAAGGGAAAAACTGTTTTTT.